This paragraph covers one T cell receptor (beta chain) sequence. The antigen is undetermined. The PCR ran on 60 Vbeta and 13 Jbeta primers. Per the study methods: Later, an analysis found roughly 80 million unique TCR beta chains, and 9.5 million to 12 million of these were shared. Only in-frame clones appear in the TCRdb table, and some are missing; sequencing was by immunoSEQ multiplex PCR. That table gives V, J and clone size, and the DNA gave D and trimming. The sample has approximately 170,000 clones, about 76% seen once. The sample is drawn from a study of cytomegalovirus exposure and HLA in healthy donors. Across the study: The study's early data release held tens of millions of unique TCRs from HLA-typed donors.

Findings and limits, study-wide: TCR beta chain V- and J-gene trimming was linked, in a later analysis, to a missense variant in DCLRE1C.

The V and J ends lost 6 bases and 3 bases respectively, with 14 bases between them. The germline gives CDR1 PRHDT, CDR2 FYEKMQ (reference sequence). The CDR3 consists of 14 residues. The chain joins TRBV13 to TRBJ1-2; D is unresolved. The source is a male donor in good health and CMV-seropositive. Sequencing was carried out using PBMCs. The CDR3 DNA follows: TGTGCCAGCAGACCAAGAGGGTTCCACTATGGCTACACCTTC. Amino acids: CASRPRGFHYGYTF.